One sample yielded the 28 T cell receptor beta chains listed below, sequenced in a study of human T cells and chemical hapten exposure. TCRdb redid the calling of the RACE reads with MiXCR, one entry per CDR3 protein. The table records some 71,000 distinct CDR3 sequences, approximately 10% of them present only once. The time point here: patch test 2, 6 weeks after DPC sensitization. Regarding treatment: therapeutic diphenylcyclopropenone sensitization with weekly scalp DPC. The sequences come from whole blood, collected in connection with sensitization to the hapten diphenylcyclopropenone (DPC). The receptors shown here come from a woman aged 45 to 65 with alopecia areata. Some clones in this sample may be carry-over from other donors' samples.

This clonotype showed up many times. The rearrangement uses TRBV29-1 and TRBJ2-1, with D tentatively TRBD2 (6 bases). CDR3 length: 14 amino acids. The V end lost 5 bases, the J end lost 1 base, and 12 bases lay between the germline ends. The germline V gene encodes CDR1 SQVTM and CDR2 ANQGSEA. CDR3 protein: CSVTPGTSYNEQFF. The CDR3 nucleotides are TGCAGCGTTACCCCCGGGACTTCCTACAATGAGCAGTTCTTC.

The table lists this clonotype with many counts. This chain connects TRBV18 to TRBJ2-7; D remains unclear. Germline-derived CDR1 and CDR2 are KGHSH and LQKENI. Trimming took off 3 bases at V and 2 bases at J, with 14 bases between the two ends. The CDR3 extends over 15 amino acids. DNA of the CDR3: TGTGCCAGCTCACCGGTGTTGTCGGTCCCCTACGAGCAGTACTTC. Amino acids: CASSPVLSVPYEQYF.

The V and J genes are TRBV7-6 and TRBJ1-2, with 9 bases matching TRBD1. Per germline, CDR1 SGHVS and CDR2 FNYEAQ. V dropped 5 bases and J dropped 7; count of bases not matched to a gene: 17. The CDR3 has 17 residues. The CDR3 region is CASSRIGTGLSGTGYTF. The CDR3 region has the DNA TGTGCCAGCAGCCGTATAGGGACAGGGCTGTCTGGGACTGGCTACACCTTC. The whole variable domain, filled in from reference TRBV7-6 and TRBJ1-2, reads GAGVSQSPRYKVTKRGQDVALRCDPISGHVSLYWYRQALGQGPEFLTYFNYEAQQDKSGLPNDRFSAERPEGSISTLTIQRTEQRDSAMYRCASSRIGTGLSGTGYTFGSGTRLTVV.

Ten or more counts support this clonotype. The chain carries TRBV29-1 and TRBJ2-6; 7 positions agree with TRBD2. Germline-derived CDR1 and CDR2 are SQVTM and ANQGSEA. The CDR3 is 14 amino acids. The V gene end was trimmed by 4 bases and the J gene end by 1 base; junction bases not matched to a gene: 1. The CDR3 is CSVVGGSGANVLTF. CDR3 sequence (DNA): TGCAGCGTTGTCGGGGGGTCTGGGGCCAACGTCCTGACTTTC. Complete variable domain (other parts from reference TRBV29-1 and TRBJ2-6): SAVISQKPSRDICQRGTSLTIQCQVDSQVTMMFWYRQQPGQSLTLIATANQGSEATYESGFVIDKFPISRPNLTFSTLTVSNMSPEDSSIYLCSVVGGSGANVLTFGAGSRLTVL.

This clonotype was counted ten times or more. This rearrangement joins TRBV6-1 to TRBJ1-1; D gene unclear. Trimming left V 4 bases short and J 4 bases short, with 13 bases between. The CDR3 loop spans 14 amino acids. Germline V lookup: CDR1 MNHNS, CDR2 SASEGT. The CDR3 is CASSASKPSTEAFF. DNA for the CDR3: TGTGCCAGCAGTGCATCCAAACCGAGCACTGAAGCTTTCTTT.

This clonotype has at least ten counts. The V gene is TRBV7-3, the J gene TRBJ2-1, with 8 nucleotides matching TRBD2. The CDR3 sequence is 16 residues long. Germline V CDR1 and CDR2: SGHTA, FQGTGA. J gave up 4 bases and V 3 bases, and 8 bases lay outside the gene matches. CDR3 region: CASSFLSGSWYNEQFF. Written as DNA, the CDR3 is TGTGCCAGCAGCTTCCTGAGCGGGAGTTGGTACAATGAGCAGTTCTTC.

The rearrangement joins TRBV6-4 to TRBJ1-2; D is uncertain. The CDR3 consists of 13 residues. Germline assignment: CDR1 MRHNA and CDR2 SNTAGT. V was clipped by 6 bases and J by 7 bases, with 15 bases between them. The CDR3 loop reads CASRPEGQGGYTF. The CDR3 bases are TGTGCCAGCAGACCCGAAGGTCAAGGTGGCTACACCTTC.

This clonotype came up many times. The chain combines TRBV5-4 with TRBJ2-7; 9 bases are a match to TRBD2. CDR3 length equals 15 residues. V trimming: 5 bases; J trimming: 2 bases; junction bases outside the gene matches: 8. CDR1 and CDR2 (germline): SGHNT, YYREEE (reference sequence). CDR3 residues: CASRTMGGRAYEQYF. The CDR3, as DNA: TGTGCCAGCAGGACCATGGGCGGGAGGGCCTACGAGCAGTACTTC.

In its sample, this clonotype was seen many times. V usage is TRBV7-2 and J usage is TRBJ1-2; D not certain. Germline assignment: CDR1 SGHTA and CDR2 FQGNSA. Trimming took 1 base from V and 3 from J, leaving 9 bases between them. There are 14 residues in the CDR3. Here the CDR3 reads CASSLGVGDYGYTF. The DNA of the CDR3 is TGTGCCAGCAGCTTAGGAGTCGGGGACTATGGCTACACCTTC.

The rearrangement uses TRBV4-2 and TRBJ2-7; 10 nucleotides match TRBD2. Germline V lookup: CDR1 LGHNA, CDR2 YNFKEQ. The CDR3 has 17 residues. V lost 1 base, J lost 3 bases, and 9 bases stayed unmatched. CDR3 DNA: TGTGCCAGCAGCCAAGCACCGTCTAGCGGGAGCTTCTACGAGCAGTACTTC. As protein: CASSQAPSSGSFYEQYF.

This clonotype was counted many times. V and J are TRBV5-1 and TRBJ2-5; possibly TRBD2 for D (6 bases). The CDR3 has 13 amino acids. Trimming shortened V by 4 bases and J by 3 bases, and 10 bases separated the two germline ends. Germline CDR1 is SGHRS and CDR2 is YFSETQ. The CDR3: CASSPGSEETQYF. CDR3 DNA sequence: TGCGCCAGCAGCCCCGGGAGCGAAGAGACCCAGTACTTC.

The chain employs TRBV7-2 and TRBJ2-3, with D maybe TRBD2 (5 bases). V lost 8 bases, J lost 2 bases, and 8 bases lay in between. Germline CDR1 and CDR2: SGHTA and FQGNSA. This CDR3 region has 12 residues. This CDR3 reads CASGLFTDTQYF. In DNA, the CDR3 is TGTGCCAGCGGACTTTTCACAGATACGCAGTATTTT.

This clonotype has at least ten counts. The chain is built from TRBV5-1 and TRBJ2-7; the D gene is possibly TRBD1 (5 bases). Looked up from germline, CDR1 is SGHRS and CDR2 is YFSETQ. V dropped 3 bases and J dropped 9 bases, with 19 bases sitting between them. This CDR3 comprises 14 residues. The CDR3 DNA reads TGCGCCAGCAGCTCCACAGGCTCGTTCGTGGGGCAGTACTTC. It yields the protein CASSSTGSFVGQYF.

This clonotype was counted many times. The chain joins TRBV12-2 to TRBJ1-1; the tabulated D call, TRBD1, remains unverified against the DNA. TRBV12-2 is classified as a pseudogene. The CDR3 consists of 14 residues. CDR3: CASRLEAEGEDAFF. The CDR3, as DNA: TGTGCAAGTCGCTTAGAGGCGGAGGGGGAGGATGCTTTCTTT.

This clonotype has just a few counts. The CDR3 loop is CASSQEGRVLSWETQYF. The CDR3 coding sequence is TGTGCCAGCAGCCAAGAGGGCAGGGTCCTTTCCTGGGAGACCCAGTACTTC. The chain combines TRBV4-2 with TRBJ2-5; tentative D call: TRBD1 (5 bases). V shed 0 bases and J shed 5 bases, with 19 bases lying between them. In germline, CDR1 is LGHNA, CDR2 YNFKEQ. This CDR3 is 17 amino acids long.

At least ten counts were recorded for this clonotype. The chain has TRBV12-3 or TRBV12-4 and TRBJ2-2; no reliable D call. Deletions cut 0 bases from V and 5 bases from J, with 7 bases between. The CDR3 length is 14 residues. The CDR3 DNA reads TGTGCCAGCAGTTTAGCGGGAACTACCGGGGAGCTGTTTTTT. Its protein is CASSLAGTTGELFF.

This clonotype has more than one count but fewer than ten. The chain combines TRBV20-1 with TRBJ2-5; 8 nucleotides agree with TRBD2. The germline CDR1 and CDR2 sequences are DFQATT and SNEGSKA (reference sequence). CDR3 length: 18 amino acids. V gave up 0 bases and J gave up 2 bases; unmatched junction bases: 14. CDR3 residues: CSAREGLPLAGQQETQYF. For the CDR3, the DNA is TGCAGTGCTAGAGAGGGGCTCCCCTTAGCGGGACAACAAGAGACCCAGTACTTC.

With respect to this clonotype: At one end the junction does not follow the germline gene, possibly because of a read error. J is TRBJ2-2 and V is TRBV20-1; D is perhaps TRBD1 or TRBD2 (5 bases each). The CDR3 totals 16 residues. Looked up from germline, CDR1 is DFQATT and CDR2 is SNEGSKA (reference sequence). This CDR3 reads CSAAPMGLPNTGEQFF. The CDR3 DNA sequence: TGCAGTGCTGCCCCAATGGGGCTTCCGAACACCGGGGAGCAGTTTTTT.

This clonotype was observed at least ten times. This sequence joins TRBV7-6 and TRBJ2-5, with TRBD2 identical over 9 bases. Germline loops: CDR1 SGHVS, CDR2 FNYEAQ. CDR3 length equals 19 residues. The junction had 17 bases not matched to a gene; V was cut back by 6 bases and J by 0 bases. CDR3 amino acids: CASRGGPGLAAWYQETQYF. DNA for the CDR3: TGTGCCAGCAGGGGTGGACCGGGACTAGCCGCCTGGTACCAAGAGACCCAGTACTTC.

This clonotype was picked up many times. The rearrangement uses TRBV12-3 or TRBV12-4 and TRBJ1-5; 11 nucleotides agree with TRBD1. The CDR3 loop spans 13 amino acids. V shed 6 bases, J shed 9 bases, and the junction held 4 bases outside the gene matches. In DNA, the CDR3 is TGTGCCAGCAGCCCGGGACAGGGGGGGCCCCAGCATTTT. As protein: CASSPGQGGPQHF.

V is TRBV5-1 and J is TRBJ2-1; 7 bases map to TRBD1. This CDR3 has 17 amino acids. Germline V gives CDR1 SGHRS, CDR2 YFSETQ. V lost 4 bases, J lost 4 bases, and 14 bases stayed unmatched. CDR3 residues: CASSPSPTGVKYNEQFF. The CDR3 DNA sequence: TGCGCCAGCAGCCCCTCCCCCACAGGGGTCAAATACAATGAGCAGTTCTTC.

The rearrangement uses TRBV2 and TRBJ1-1, with D possibly being TRBD1 (5 bases). This CDR3 is built from 15 residues. Trimming left V 2 bases short and J 4 bases short, with 14 bases between. Germline V gene data show CDR1 as SNHLY and CDR2 as FYNNEI. CDR3 in amino acids: CASSEQGWSGTEAFF. CDR3 sequence (DNA): TGTGCCAGCAGTGAACAGGGCTGGTCAGGCACTGAAGCTTTCTTT.

This clonotype has at least ten counts. The rearrangement uses TRBV6-4 and TRBJ2-2, with 8 bases that match TRBD1. V was pared by 2 bases and J by 3 bases, with 5 bases of the junction left unmatched. CDR1 MRHNA and CDR2 SNTAGT come from the germline V gene. The CDR3 runs to 16 residues. CDR3 nucleotides: TGTGCCAGCAGTGACACAGGGGGACAGGACACCGGGGAGCTGTTTTTT. This encodes CASSDTGGQDTGELFF.

There are many counts of this clonotype. This sequence joins TRBV19 and TRBJ1-1, with D tentatively TRBD1 (6 bases). Germline-derived CDR1 and CDR2 are LNHDA and SQIVND (reference sequence). This CDR3 region has 13 residues. Trimming removed 5 bases from V and 6 bases from J, with 13 bases in between. CDR3 sequence: CASSPGGRPEAFF. In DNA, the CDR3 is TGTGCCAGTAGTCCCGGGGGGCGCCCTGAAGCTTTCTTT.

The sample holds many counts of this clonotype. The chain has TRBV7-6 and TRBJ2-7, with TRBD2 identical over 13 bases. V lost 5 bases and J lost 6; bases outside the gene matches: 10. Germline CDR1 is SGHVS and CDR2 is FNYEAQ. The CDR3 runs 16 residues. CDR3 in DNA: TGTGCCAGCAGCCCTCGGACTAGCGGGAGTATGGGCGAGCAGTACTTC. It codes for CASSPRTSGSMGEQYF.

This clonotype was counted only a few times. The chain uses TRBV20-1 and TRBJ2-1; 9 bases agree with TRBD2. The CDR3 has 15 residues. CDR1 is DFQATT, CDR2 SNEGSKA, per germline (reference sequence). The V gene end was trimmed by 0 bases and the J gene end by 4 bases; junction bases not matched to a gene: 4. The CDR3 spells CSAREREGGYNEQFF. The CDR3 nucleotides are TGCAGTGCTAGAGAGCGGGAGGGGGGATACAATGAGCAGTTCTTC.

This clonotype showed up many times. V and J are TRBV20-1 and TRBJ1-2, with D hard to call. V was clipped by 7 bases and J by 4 bases, with 10 bases between them. The V gene's germline CDR1 is DFQATT and CDR2 SNEGSKA (reference sequence). CDR3 length: 11 amino acids. The chain's CDR3 is CSGIVGYGYTF. CDR3 DNA: TGCAGTGGAATAGTCGGCTATGGCTACACCTTC.

This clonotype has ten or more counts. V gene TRBV5-6 combines with J gene TRBJ1-4, with D maybe TRBD1 (6 bases). Trimming shortened V by 0 bases and J by 7 bases, and 7 bases separated the two germline ends. Per germline, CDR1 SGHDT and CDR2 YYEEEE. The CDR3 sequence is 13 residues long. The CDR3 nucleotides are TGTGCCAGCAGCTTGGCAGGGGCTGAAAAACTGTTTTTT. This encodes CASSLAGAEKLFF. Drawing the rest from reference TRBV5-6 and TRBJ1-4, the complete variable domain is DAGVTQSPTHLIKTRGQQVTLRCSPKSGHDTVSWYQQALGQGPQFIFQYYEEEERQRGNFPDRFSGHQFPNYSSELNVNALLLGDSALYLCASSLAGAEKLFFGSGTQLSVL.